This TCR beta chain originates from a study of radiation and T cells in renal cell carcinoma. As for the study in general: Nephrectomy followed 15 Gy stereotactic body radiation by 4 weeks. Findings and limits, study-wide: Without pretreatment biopsies, baseline tumor clonotype presence was undetermined. In blood, top tumor clones expanded by 2 weeks, shrinking by 4.

This CDR3 spans 12 amino acids. About this clone itself: No antigen is known for it.

Clones were sequenced by immunoSEQ multiplex PCR, and TCRdb holds only the in-frame ones, with some missing. There are 150,000 or so clones in the sample; roughly 85% occur only once, and roughly 25% lies in the top ten. The time point is: baseline pretreatment blood. Treatment specified: 15 Gy SBRT to primary tumor, nephrectomy 4 weeks later. The patient's renal cell carcinoma had clear cell pathology. The receptor was isolated from a woman between 45 and 60 years old with renal cell carcinoma. The chain is built from TRBV21-1 and TRBJ2-7. TRBV21-1 is annotated as a pseudogene. Material: blood, obtained from a patient whose treatment included radiotherapy and nephrectomy. The CDR3 reads CASSYVTYEQYF. The CDR3 nucleotides read TGTGCCAGCAGCTACGTCACCTACGAGCAGTACTTC.